This TCR beta chain was sequenced during a study of CD4+ T cells in melanoma. Measured with immunoSEQ multiplex PCR; TCRdb has only the in-frame clones, and not every one. Of approximately 110,000 clones listed, 92% were seen once; the top ten hold roughly 3.3%. V was trimmed by 2 bases and J by 6 bases, leaving 18 bases between them. Germline V lookup: CDR1 SGHTA, CDR2 FQGNSA. CDR3 length equals 16 residues. Sequences were obtained from peripheral blood. This receptor was obtained from a human donor with melanoma. This chain connects TRBV7-2 to TRBJ2-3; D call uncertain. This CDR3 reads CASSLRYSGPTDTQYF. The CDR3 DNA reads TGTGCCAGCAGCTTAAGATACAGTGGACCTACGGATACGCAGTATTTT.